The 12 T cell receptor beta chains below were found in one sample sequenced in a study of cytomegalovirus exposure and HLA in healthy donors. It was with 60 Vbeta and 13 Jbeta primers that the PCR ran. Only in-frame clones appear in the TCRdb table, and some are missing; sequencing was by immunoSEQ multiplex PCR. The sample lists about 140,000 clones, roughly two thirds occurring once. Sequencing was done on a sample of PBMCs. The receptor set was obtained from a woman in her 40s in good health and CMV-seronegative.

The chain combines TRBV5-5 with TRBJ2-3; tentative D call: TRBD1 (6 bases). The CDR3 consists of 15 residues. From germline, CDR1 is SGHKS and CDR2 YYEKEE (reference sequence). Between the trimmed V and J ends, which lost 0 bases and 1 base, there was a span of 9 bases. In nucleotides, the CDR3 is TGTGCCAGCAGCTTGGCTTGGGGGCGCACAGATACGCAGTATTTT. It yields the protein CASSLAWGRTDTQYF.

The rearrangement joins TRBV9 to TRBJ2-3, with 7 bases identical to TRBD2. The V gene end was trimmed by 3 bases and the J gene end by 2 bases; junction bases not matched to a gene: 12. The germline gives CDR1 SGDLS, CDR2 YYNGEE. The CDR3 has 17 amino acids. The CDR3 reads CASSAQTSAADTDTQYF. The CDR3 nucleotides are TGTGCCAGCAGCGCCCAAACTAGCGCAGCCGACACAGATACGCAGTATTTT. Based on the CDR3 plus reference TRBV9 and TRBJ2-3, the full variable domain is DSGVTQTPKHLITATGQRVTLRCSPRSGDLSVYWYQQSLDQGLQFLIQYYNGEERAKGNILERFSAQQFPDLHSELNLSSLELGDSALYFCASSAQTSAADTDTQYFGPGTRLTVL.

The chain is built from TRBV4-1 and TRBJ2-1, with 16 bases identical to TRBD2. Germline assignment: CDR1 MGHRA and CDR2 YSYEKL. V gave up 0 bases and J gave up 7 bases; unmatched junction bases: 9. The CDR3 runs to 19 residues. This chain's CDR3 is CASSQDGTSGGAGRNEQFF. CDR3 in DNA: TGCGCCAGCAGCCAAGACGGGACTAGCGGGGGGGCCGGGAGGAATGAGCAGTTCTTC.

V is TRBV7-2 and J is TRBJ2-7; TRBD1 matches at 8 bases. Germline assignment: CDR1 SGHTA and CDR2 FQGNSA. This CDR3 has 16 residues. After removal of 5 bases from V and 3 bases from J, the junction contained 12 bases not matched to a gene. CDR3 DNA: TGTGCCAGCAGCCCACAGCAAACAGGGGGGATCTACGAGCAGTACGTC. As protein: CASSPQQTGGIYEQYV.

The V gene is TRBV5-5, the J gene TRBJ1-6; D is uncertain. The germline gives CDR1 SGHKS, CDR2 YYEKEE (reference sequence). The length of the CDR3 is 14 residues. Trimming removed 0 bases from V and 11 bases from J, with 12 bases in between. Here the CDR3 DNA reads TGTGCCAGCAGCTTGGCCATTCTCCAGGCACCCCTCCACTTT. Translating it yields CASSLAILQAPLHF.

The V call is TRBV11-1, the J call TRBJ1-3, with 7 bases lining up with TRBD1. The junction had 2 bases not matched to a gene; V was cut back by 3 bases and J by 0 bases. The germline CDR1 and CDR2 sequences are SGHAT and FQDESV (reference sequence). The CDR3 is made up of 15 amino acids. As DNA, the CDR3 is TGTGCCAGCAGCTTTGGGACAGCCTCTGGAAACACCATATATTTT. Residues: CASSFGTASGNTIYF.

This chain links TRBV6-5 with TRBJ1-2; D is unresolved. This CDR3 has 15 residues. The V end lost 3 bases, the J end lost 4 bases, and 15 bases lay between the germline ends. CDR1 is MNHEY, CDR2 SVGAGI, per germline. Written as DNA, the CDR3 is TGTGCCAGCAGTTATGGGCGGGGTCTCAGCTATGGCTACACCTTC. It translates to CASSYGRGLSYGYTF.

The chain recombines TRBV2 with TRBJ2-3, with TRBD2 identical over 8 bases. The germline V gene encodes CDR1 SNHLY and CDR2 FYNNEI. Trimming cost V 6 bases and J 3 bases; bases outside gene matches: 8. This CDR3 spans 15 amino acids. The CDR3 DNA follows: TGTGCCAGCAGCTCGGGACTAGTCCTGACAGATACGCAGTATTTT. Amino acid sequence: CASSSGLVLTDTQYF.

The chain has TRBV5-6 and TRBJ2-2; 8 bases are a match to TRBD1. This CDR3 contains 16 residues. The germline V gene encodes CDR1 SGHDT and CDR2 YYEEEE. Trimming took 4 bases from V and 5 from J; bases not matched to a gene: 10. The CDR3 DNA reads TGTGCCAGCAGCCTGCCCGGGACAGGTGTTACCGGGGAGCTGTTTTTT. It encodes CASSLPGTGVTGELFF.

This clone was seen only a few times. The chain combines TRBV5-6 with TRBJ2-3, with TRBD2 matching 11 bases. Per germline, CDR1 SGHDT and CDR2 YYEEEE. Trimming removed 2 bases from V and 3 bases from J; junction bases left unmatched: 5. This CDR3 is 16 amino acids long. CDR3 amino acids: CASSFVAGGLTDTQYF. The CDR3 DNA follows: TGTGCCAGCAGCTTTGTAGCGGGGGGGCTAACAGATACGCAGTATTTT.

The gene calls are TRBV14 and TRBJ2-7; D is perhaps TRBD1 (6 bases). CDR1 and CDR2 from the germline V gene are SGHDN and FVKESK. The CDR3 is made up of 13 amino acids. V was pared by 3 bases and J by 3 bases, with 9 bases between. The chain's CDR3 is CASSHRDNYEQYF. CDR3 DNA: TGTGCCAGCAGCCATAGGGACAACTACGAGCAGTACTTC. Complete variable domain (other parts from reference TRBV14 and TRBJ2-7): EAGVTQFPSHSVIEKGQTVTLRCDPISGHDNLYWYRRVMGKEIKFLLHFVKESKQDESGMPNNRFLAERTGGTYSTLKVQPAELEDSGVYFCASSHRDNYEQYFGPGTRLTVT.

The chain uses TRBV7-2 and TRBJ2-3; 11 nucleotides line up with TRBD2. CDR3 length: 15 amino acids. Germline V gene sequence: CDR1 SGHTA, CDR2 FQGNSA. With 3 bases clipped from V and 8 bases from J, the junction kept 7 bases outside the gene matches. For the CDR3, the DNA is TGTGCCAGCAGCTTTAGCGGGGGGGGACGAGGTACGCAGTATTTT. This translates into CASSFSGGGRGTQYF.